This T cell receptor beta chain was recovered during a study of T cell changes during pregnancy in multiple sclerosis. V lost 6 bases and J 2 bases, leaving 8 bases between the germline ends. The CDR3 consists of 12 residues. Germline lookup yields CDR1 MNHNS and CDR2 SASEGT. Libraries were prepared by immunoSEQ multiplex PCR; TCRdb keeps only in-frame clonotypes and omits some of them. Among some 48,000 clones listed, about 95% were seen once. The clonotype was recovered from a female donor with multiple sclerosis, enrolled in a pregnancy study. The chain employs TRBV6-1 and TRBJ2-7; D is uncertain. This specimen was peripheral blood, taken in the second trimester of pregnancy. This chain's CDR3 is CASSEYPYEQYF. The CDR3 region has the DNA TGTGCCAGCAGCGAATATCCCTACGAGCAGTACTTC.